One sample yielded the 23 T cell receptor beta chains listed below, sequenced in a study of T cell responses to AZD1222 COVID-19 vaccine (dated by TCRdb to the early 2020s). Libraries came from the immunoSEQ multiplex PCR assay. The table was pulled from immuneACCESS by TCRdb, which kept in-frame rearrangements only. Such tables lose some clones; where checked, under half of the loss comes from unresolved V genes, and the rest has no known cause. The sample table holds 150,000 or so clones, of which 85% to 95% were seen once. The ten biggest clones cover approximately 1.4% of the sample. In the paper's terms, the time point label means: baseline before first vaccination. Sequences were derived from peripheral blood, sampled on day 0 of AZD1222 vaccination. Receptors originate from an adult in good health.

This clone was picked up one time. V gene TRBV5-1 combines with J gene TRBJ2-7; a weak D match, TRBD1 (8 bases). V was cut by 3 bases and J by 4 bases, with 14 bases left in between. The germline CDR1 and CDR2 sequences are SGHRS and YFSETQ. This CDR3 spans 14 amino acids. The CDR3 loop is CASSWTGTNYEQYF. CDR3 bases: TGCGCCAGCAGCTGGACAGGGACTAATTACGAGCAGTACTTC.

CDR3 loop: CASSIWEANQPQHF. The CDR3, as DNA: TGTGCCAGTAGTATCTGGGAGGCCAATCAGCCCCAGCATTTT. This chain uses TRBV19 with TRBJ1-5; D ambiguous. From germline, CDR1 is LNHDA and CDR2 SQIVND (reference sequence). The CDR3 is 14 amino acids. Trimming took off 3 bases at V and 3 bases at J, with 9 bases between the two ends.

The chain is built from TRBV30 and TRBJ1-1, with D hard to call. The V end lost 3 bases, the J end lost 5 bases, and 13 bases lay between the germline ends. This CDR3 is built from 13 residues. The germline V gene encodes CDR1 GTSNPN and CDR2 SVGIG (reference sequence). The CDR3 DNA reads TGTGCCTGGAGGTCGGGCCTAGGGACTGAAGCTTTCTTT. Translation gives CAWRSGLGTEAFF. Full variable domain (remainder filled in from reference TRBV30 and TRBJ1-1): SQTIHQWPATLVQPVGSPLSLECTVEGTSNPNLYWYRQAAGRGLQLLFYSVGIGQISSEVPQNLSASRPQDRQFILSSKKLLLSDSGFYLCAWRSGLGTEAFFGQGTRLTVV.

In its sample, this clone was seen once. The rearrangement links TRBV29-1 to TRBJ1-4; perhaps TRBD1 as D (5 bases). V lost 6 bases to trimming and J lost 5 bases, with 10 bases between them. The germline gives CDR1 SQVTM, CDR2 ANQGSEA. CDR3 length: 12 residues. The CDR3 loop reads CSVTALNEKLFF. In nucleotides, the CDR3 is TGCAGCGTGACAGCCTTAAATGAAAAACTGTTTTTT. Combining the CDR3 with reference TRBV29-1 and TRBJ1-4 gives the whole variable domain SAVISQKPSRDICQRGTSLTIQCQVDSQVTMMFWYRQQPGQSLTLIATANQGSEATYESGFVIDKFPISRPNLTFSTLTVSNMSPEDSSIYLCSVTALNEKLFFGSGTQLSVL.

V usage is TRBV3-1 (or the pseudogene TRBV3-2) and J usage is TRBJ1-6; no clear D gene. The CDR3 is 16 amino acids. Looked up from germline, CDR1 is LGHDT and CDR2 is YNNKEL (reference sequence). The ends were cut back, 4 bases at V and 6 bases at J, with 16 bases in the middle. The CDR3 DNA follows: TGTGCCAGCAGCCTCTACACGGGGATAGTTAATTCACCCCTCCACTTT. The encoded protein is CASSLYTGIVNSPLHF.

The rearrangement joins TRBV5-5 to TRBJ2-7; D remains unclear. V was clipped by 2 bases and J by 3 bases, with 3 bases between them. Per germline, CDR1 SGHKS and CDR2 YYEKEE (reference sequence). This CDR3 is 11 amino acids long. CDR3: CASSFSYEQYF. As DNA, the CDR3 is TGTGCCAGCAGCTTCAGCTACGAGCAGTACTTC.

The rearrangement joins TRBV2 to TRBJ2-1, with 14 bases identical to TRBD2. The V gene's germline CDR1 is SNHLY and CDR2 FYNNEI. Unmatched junction bases numbered 6, after V lost 7 bases and J lost 10 bases. CDR3 size: 14 residues. The CDR3 region is CASIGLAGGREQFF. Written as DNA, the CDR3 is TGTGCCAGCATAGGACTAGCGGGAGGTCGGGAGCAGTTCTTC.

The genes are TRBV2 and TRBJ2-3; 14 bases line up with TRBD2. The length of the CDR3 is 18 residues. Germline-derived CDR1 and CDR2 are SNHLY and FYNNEI. V gave up 5 bases and J gave up 0 bases; unmatched junction bases: 7. The CDR3 sequence is CASSKGTSGGFSTDTQYF. In DNA, the CDR3 is TGTGCCAGCAGTAAAGGGACTAGCGGGGGCTTCAGCACAGATACGCAGTATTTT.

The chain employs TRBV12-3 or TRBV12-4 and TRBJ1-3; D is possibly TRBD1 (5 bases). The CDR3 has 13 residues. V was cut by 5 bases and J by 8 bases, with 13 bases left in between. This CDR3 reads CASSPGTRDTIYF. The CDR3 nucleotides read TGTGCCAGCAGTCCCGGGACGAGGGACACCATATATTTT.

The chain employs TRBV19 and TRBJ1-5; TRBD1 is a possible D gene (5 bases). CDR3 length equals 17 residues. CDR1 is LNHDA, CDR2 SQIVND, per germline (reference sequence). Trimming removed 1 base from V and 4 bases from J, with 17 bases in between. This chain's CDR3 is CASSIGDRYRGNQPQHF. The CDR3 DNA sequence: TGTGCCAGTAGTATAGGGGACCGCTATAGGGGTAATCAGCCCCAGCATTTT. Variable domain in full (rest from reference TRBV19 and TRBJ1-5): DGGITQSPKYLFRKEGQNVTLSCEQNLNHDAMYWYRQDPGQGLRLIYYSQIVNDFQKGDIAEGYSVSREKKESFPLTVTSAQKNPTAFYLCASSIGDRYRGNQPQHFGDGTRLSIL.

This chain uses TRBV19 with TRBJ1-2; no firm D call. The CDR3 consists of 11 residues. Looked up from germline, CDR1 is LNHDA and CDR2 is SQIVND (reference sequence). V lost 11 bases to trimming and J lost 0 bases, with 7 bases between them. As DNA, the CDR3 is TGTGCCTGCGAAACTAACTATGGCTACACCTTC. Translation gives CACETNYGYTF.

This chain joins TRBV19 and TRBJ2-7, with 8 nucleotides matching TRBD1. The CDR3 runs to 15 residues. CDR1 and CDR2 (germline): LNHDA, SQIVND (reference sequence). J was trimmed by 4 bases and V by 3 bases; bases with no gene match: 8. This chain's CDR3 is CASSISGGGGYEQYF. CDR3 DNA sequence: TGTGCCAGTAGTATTTCAGGGGGCGGTGGTTACGAGCAGTACTTC.

V and J are TRBV5-5 and TRBJ1-5, with 7 bases lining up with TRBD1. The CDR3 loop spans 14 amino acids. The J segment lost 4 bases and the V segment lost 0 bases, leaving 1 base of the junction unmatched. The germline V gene encodes CDR1 SGHKS and CDR2 YYEKEE (reference sequence). CDR3 sequence (DNA): TGTGCCAGCAGCTTGGAGGGACAGAATCAGCCCCAGCATTTT. It codes for CASSLEGQNQPQHF.

The rearrangement joins TRBV7-8 to TRBJ2-2; D might be TRBD2 (5 bases). The CDR3 totals 15 residues. V gave up 3 bases and J gave up 4 bases, with 12 bases separating them. Per germline, CDR1 SGHVS and CDR2 FQNEAQ. Here the CDR3 reads CASSFEYAGTGELFF. DNA of the CDR3: TGTGCCAGCAGCTTTGAGTATGCGGGCACCGGGGAGCTGTTTTTT.

The chain couples TRBV18 to TRBJ1-5; no clear D gene. Germline V gene sequence: CDR1 KGHSH, CDR2 LQKENI. Between the trimmed V and J ends, which lost 3 bases and 11 bases, there was a span of 17 bases. The CDR3 covers 14 residues. DNA for the CDR3: TGTGCCAGCTCACCCCTCCCCCTCTTGACTTCCCAGCATTTT. Amino acids: CASSPLPLLTSQHF.

The rearrangement uses TRBV27 and TRBJ1-2; 7 bases align to TRBD1. This CDR3 contains 13 residues. CDR1 is MNHEY and CDR2 is SMNVEV in the germline V gene (reference sequence). V trimming: 4 bases; J trimming: 4 bases; junction bases outside the gene matches: 3. CDR3 sequence reads: CASSSDRSYGYTF. The CDR3, as DNA: TGTGCCAGCAGTTCGGACAGGAGCTATGGCTACACCTTC.

V and J are TRBV18 and TRBJ1-5; D possibly corresponds to TRBD1 (6 bases). The CDR3 is made up of 17 amino acids. V was clipped by 0 bases and J by 3 bases, with 15 bases between them. Germline CDR1 KGHSH, CDR2 LQKENI. The CDR3 coding sequence is TGTGCCAGCTCACCACCGGACAGCCTGGCATTCAATCAGCCCCAGCATTTT. This translates into CASSPPDSLAFNQPQHF.

J is TRBJ2-1 and V is TRBV7-3, with 9 bases fitting TRBD2. The germline gives CDR1 SGHTA, CDR2 FQGTGA. CDR3 length: 15 residues. V shed 2 bases and J 7 bases; nucleotides not matched to a gene: 6. CDR3 amino acids: CASSLGAGGLNEQFF. Here the CDR3 DNA reads TGTGCCAGCAGCTTAGGCGCGGGAGGGTTGAATGAGCAGTTCTTC.

The CDR3: CASSLGFPGLAGDTQYF. The CDR3 nucleotides are TGTGCCAGCAGCTTAGGCTTTCCGGGACTAGCGGGGGATACGCAGTATTTT. This sequence joins TRBV7-6 and TRBJ2-3, with 13 bases matching TRBD2. After removal of 1 base from V and 6 bases from J, the junction contained 7 bases not matched to a gene. CDR1 SGHVS and CDR2 FNYEAQ come from the germline V gene. CDR3 length: 17 residues.

This chain connects TRBV7-2 to TRBJ2-5; D remains unclear. The CDR3 extends over 16 amino acids. Trimming took 0 bases from V and 1 from J, leaving 12 bases between them. In germline, CDR1 is SGHTA, CDR2 FQGNSA. This CDR3 is CASSLAPLTAQETQYF. CDR3 nucleotide sequence: TGTGCCAGCAGCTTAGCCCCTTTGACCGCCCAAGAGACCCAGTACTTC.

This chain uses TRBV29-1 with TRBJ1-2, with D perhaps matching TRBD1 (5 bases). The ends were cut back, 0 bases at V and 7 bases at J, with 15 bases in the middle. The CDR3 sequence is 14 residues long. CDR1 and CDR2 (germline): SQVTM, ANQGSEA. This CDR3 reads CSVEDRRGWGGYTF. CDR3 nucleotides: TGCAGCGTTGAAGATCGGAGGGGATGGGGTGGCTACACCTTC.

The chain combines TRBV30 with TRBJ1-5; D unresolved. CDR1 is GTSNPN, CDR2 SVGIG, per germline (reference sequence). Trimming removed 5 bases from V and 6 bases from J, with 11 bases in between. The CDR3 is 12 residues long. The CDR3 coding sequence is TGTGCCTGGGGGAAGTCTAGTCAGCCCCAGCATTTT. Protein sequence: CAWGKSSQPQHF.

This rearrangement joins TRBV6-2 or TRBV6-3 to TRBJ1-2; unclear D gene. CDR3 size: 15 residues. Germline V gene lookup returns CDR1 MNHEY and CDR2 SVGEGT. V shed 5 bases and J shed 4 bases, with 17 bases lying between them. The CDR3 spells CASSQVGQVFYGYTF. The CDR3 region has the DNA TGTGCCAGCAGTCAAGTCGGTCAGGTCTTCTATGGCTACACCTTC.